The TCR beta chain described here comes from a study of T cells expressing NK-cell markers. As for the study in general: The study drew TCR beta repertoires from sorted CD3+CD56+NKG2C+, CD3+CD56+NKG2C- and CD3+CD56-NKG2C+ T cells. Overall study results and limits: Dominant NKG2C+ clonotypes made up roughly 1.0-7.5% of CD8+ T cells in six donors.

Of note for this clonotype: Its specificity is unknown.

The CDR3 covers 18 residues. Looked up from germline, CDR1 is DFQATT and CDR2 is SNEGSKA (reference sequence). For TCR beta, cDNA was produced by 5'RACE template switching with UMIs. TCRdb reprocessed the 5' RACE reads and reports one entry per CDR3 protein, with no DNA. Across more than 120,000 distinct CDR3 sequences, the top ten clones capture roughly 12% of the sample. The sequenced material came from blood T cells: a sorted CD56 or NKG2C T cell subset, CD4+ or CD8+ T cells, or bulk PBMC T cells (not recorded which). The chain joins TRBV20-1 to TRBJ2-3; TCRdb's D call of TRBD2 is untestable without DNA. The origin of this receptor is a man aged 18 to 35 in good health. The CDR3 protein is CSARDPSGLTPPTDTQYF.